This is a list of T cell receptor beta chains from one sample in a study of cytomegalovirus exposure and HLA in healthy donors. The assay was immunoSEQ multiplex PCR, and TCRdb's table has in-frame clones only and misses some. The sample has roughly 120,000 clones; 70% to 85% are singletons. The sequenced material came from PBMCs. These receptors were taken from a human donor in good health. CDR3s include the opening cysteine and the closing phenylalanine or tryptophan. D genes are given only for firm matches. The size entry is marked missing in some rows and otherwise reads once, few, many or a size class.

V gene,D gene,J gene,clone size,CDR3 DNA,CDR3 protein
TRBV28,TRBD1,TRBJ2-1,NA,TGTGCCAGCAGACCAACAAGACAGGGGGTCCCCTACAATGAGCAGTTCTTC,CASRPTRQGVPYNEQFF
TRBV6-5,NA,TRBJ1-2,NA,TGTGCCAGCTCTCGCGATGCGGGGCTGGGCTATGGCTACACCTTC,CASSRDAGLGYGYTF
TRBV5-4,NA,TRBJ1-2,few,TGTGCCAGCAGCAGGGGGGGAACAGGGATCTATGGCTACACCTTC,CASSRGGTGIYGYTF
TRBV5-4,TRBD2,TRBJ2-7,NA,TGTGCCAGCAGCATTGACTTAGCGGGAGCTAGATACGAGCAGTACTTC,CASSIDLAGARYEQYF
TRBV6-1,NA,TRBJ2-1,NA,TGTGCCGCCGCGGGCCACTACAATGAGCAGTTCTTC,CAAAGHYNEQFF
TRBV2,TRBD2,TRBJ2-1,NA,TGTGCCAGCAGTGACGCGACTAGCGGGAAAAAGGCCCAAAGGAATGAGCAGTTCTTC,CASSDATSGKKAQRNEQFF
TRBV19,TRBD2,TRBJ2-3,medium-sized,TGTGCCGCATCTGGGGGGGAGAGCACAGATACGCAGTATTTT,CAASGGESTDTQYF
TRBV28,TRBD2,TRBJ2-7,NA,TGTGCCAGCAGTATACGGACTAGCGTAAGCGAGCAGTACTTC,CASSIRTSVSEQYF
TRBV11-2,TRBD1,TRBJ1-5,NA,TGTGCCAGCAGCTTAGGGCCAGGGGGCAGCCAGCCCCAGCATTTT,CASSLGPGGSQPQHF
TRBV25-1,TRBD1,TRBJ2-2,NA,TGTGCCAGCAGTGGGGGGGACAGGGGCACCGGGGAGCTGTTTTTT,CASSGGDRGTGELFF
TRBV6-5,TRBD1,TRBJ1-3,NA,TGTGCCAGCAGTTACGGGACAGCTGGAAACACCATATATTTT,CASSYGTAGNTIYF
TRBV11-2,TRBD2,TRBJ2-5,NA,TGTGCCAGCAGCCCCTCGCCGACTAGCGGGATGATGACCCAGTACTTC,CASSPSPTSGMMTQYF
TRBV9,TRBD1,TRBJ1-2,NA,TGTGCCAGCAGCGTCGGAGCCCAGGGGGATAGCTATGGCTACACCTTC,CASSVGAQGDSYGYTF
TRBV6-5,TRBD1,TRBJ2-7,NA,TGTGCCAGCAGCACGACAGGGGTCGCCTACGAGCAGTACTTC,CASSTTGVAYEQYF
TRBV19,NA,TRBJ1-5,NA,TGTGCCAGTAGGACAGCGAGCAGTCAGCCCCAGCATTTT,CASRTASSQPQHF
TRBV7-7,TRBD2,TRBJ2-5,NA,TGTGCTAGCAGCCCTCGGACTAGCGGAGGGGTGGAGACCCAGTACTTC,CASSPRTSGGVETQYF
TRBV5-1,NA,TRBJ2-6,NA,TGCGCCAGCAGTTATCCCGACAGCTCTGGGGCCAACGTCCTGACTTTC,CASSYPDSSGANVLTF
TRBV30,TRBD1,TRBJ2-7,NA,TGTGCCTGGAGTGGTCTACCGGGACAGGGTAACTACGAGCAGTACTTC,CAWSGLPGQGNYEQYF
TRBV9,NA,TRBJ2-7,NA,TGTGCCAGCGTAAACGGACAGCCGGGTTCCTACGAGCAGTACTTC,CASVNGQPGSYEQYF
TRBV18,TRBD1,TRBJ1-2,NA,TGTGCCAGCTCACCAAATACAGGGGTAAACTCAAACTATGGCTACACCTTC,CASSPNTGVNSNYGYTF
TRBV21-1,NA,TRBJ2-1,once,TGTGCCAGCAGCAAACACGGACTAGCGGGACTGAATGAGCAGTTCTTC,CASSKHGLAGLNEQFF
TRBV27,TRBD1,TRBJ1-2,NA,TGTGCCAGCAGTCTAGGACAGGGTTTCTACGGCTACACCTTC,CASSLGQGFYGYTF
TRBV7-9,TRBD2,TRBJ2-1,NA,TGTGCTCACCGGGGGGGACTAGCGGGAATGGAATTCTACAATGAGCAGTTCTTC,CAHRGGLAGMEFYNEQFF
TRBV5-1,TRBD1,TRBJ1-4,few,TGCGCCAGCAGCTTGAACAGGGGTAATGAAAAACTGTTTTTT,CASSLNRGNEKLFF
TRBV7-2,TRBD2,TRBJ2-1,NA,TGTGCCAGCAGTTCACAAACAGCGGGAGAGAGGCAGTTCTTC,CASSSQTAGERQFF
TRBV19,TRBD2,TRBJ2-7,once,TGTGCCAGTAGTCCCGGACTAGCCCATGAGCAGTACTTC,CASSPGLAHEQYF
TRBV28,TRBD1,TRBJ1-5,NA,TGTGCCAGCACCCGGCCCGGACAGGGGGCCCAGCCCCAGCATTTT,CASTRPGQGAQPQHF
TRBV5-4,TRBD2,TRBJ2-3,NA,TGTGCCAGCAGCTCAATGGGACTAGCGGGGACAGATACGCAGTATTTT,CASSSMGLAGTDTQYF
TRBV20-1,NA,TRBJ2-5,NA,TGCAGTGCCCTGGAGAGAATTACGTACTTC,CSALERITYF
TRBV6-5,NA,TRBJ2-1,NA,TGTGCCAGCAGTTACTCGACGGGGGAAGATTACAATGAGCAGTTCTTC,CASSYSTGEDYNEQFF
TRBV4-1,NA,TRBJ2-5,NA,TGCGCCAGCGGCCATGGAACTGGGAGTCGAAGAGAGACCCAGTACTTC,CASGHGTGSRRETQYF
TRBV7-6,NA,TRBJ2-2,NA,TGTGCCAGCAGCTTCTGGACAGACGGTAACACCGGGGAGCTGTTTTTT,CASSFWTDGNTGELFF
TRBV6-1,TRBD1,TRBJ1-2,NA,TGTGCCAGCAGTCCCTGGACAGGGGTTGTCTATGGCTACACCTTC,CASSPWTGVVYGYTF
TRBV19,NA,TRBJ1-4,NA,TGTGCCACCACCCGACAGTACATGAATGAAAAACTGTTTTTT,CATTRQYMNEKLFF
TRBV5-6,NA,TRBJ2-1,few,TGTGCCAGCAGCTTGTCAGGGCTTTTTGACGATGAGCAGTTCTTC,CASSLSGLFDDEQFF
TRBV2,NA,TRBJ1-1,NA,TGTGCCAGCAAGAGGCGAACCACTGAAGCTTTCTTT,CASKRRTTEAFF
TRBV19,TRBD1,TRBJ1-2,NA,TGTGCCAGTAGTTACGGGACAGGGGATTATGGCTACACCTTC,CASSYGTGDYGYTF
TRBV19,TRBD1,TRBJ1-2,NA,TGTGCCAGTAGTATAGGGGGACAGCTGAACTATGGCTACACCTTC,CASSIGGQLNYGYTF
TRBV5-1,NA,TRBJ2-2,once,TGCGCCAGCAGCCCCCGAGCGCAGACGAACACCGGGGAGCTGTTTTTT,CASSPRAQTNTGELFF
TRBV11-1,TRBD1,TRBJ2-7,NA,TGTGCCAGCAGCTCCCGGGACAGGGAATACGAGCAGTACTTC,CASSSRDREYEQYF
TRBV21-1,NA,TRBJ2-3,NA,TGTGCCAGCAGCGCGGACAGGGGAGATACGCAGTATTTT,CASSADRGDTQYF
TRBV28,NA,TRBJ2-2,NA,TGTGCCAGCAAGTTTAGGGGTGGGTCGATCACCGGGGAGCTGTTTTTT,CASKFRGGSITGELFF
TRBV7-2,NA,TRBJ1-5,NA,TGTGCCAGCAGCCTGGTCTCGGCAGGGGGCAATCAGCCCCAGCATTTT,CASSLVSAGGNQPQHF
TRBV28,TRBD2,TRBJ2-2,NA,TGTGCCAGCACAGGGACTAGAGGCACCGGGGAGCTGTTTTTT,CASTGTRGTGELFF
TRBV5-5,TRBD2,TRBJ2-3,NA,TGTGCCAGCAGCTTGGGCCCACTAGCGATCACAGATACGCAGTATTTT,CASSLGPLAITDTQYF
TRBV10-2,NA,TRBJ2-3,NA,TGCGCCAGCAGTGATCCCGGCGGGAGCACAGATACGCAGTATTTT,CASSDPGGSTDTQYF
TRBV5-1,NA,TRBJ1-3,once,TGCGCCAGCAGCTTGGGGGAGTCCGGAAACACCATATATTTT,CASSLGESGNTIYF
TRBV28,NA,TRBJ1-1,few,TGTGCCAGCAATGGGCAGGACATGAACACTGAAGCTTTCTTT,CASNGQDMNTEAFF
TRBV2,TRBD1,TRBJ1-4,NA,TGTGCCAGCAGTGCGGACAGGGCCGCCCTAAATGAAAAACTGTTTTTT,CASSADRAALNEKLFF